Sequencing of this T cell receptor (beta chain) was carried out in a study of yellow fever vaccine responses in identical twins. Overall study findings and caveats: After vaccination, twins' T cell response reportedly seemed partly convergent, partly personalized.

TCRdb re-called the RT-PCR reads through MiXCR, storing one row per CDR3 protein. The sample consists of fewer than 4,500 distinct CDR3 sequences, 81% of them appearing once. Looked up from germline, CDR1 is SGHAT and CDR2 is FQNNGV. The CDR3 extends over 13 amino acids. The junction had 2 bases not matched to a gene; V was cut back by 3 bases and J by 3 bases. As concerns this clonotype: The antigen is undetermined.

The clonotype was recovered from a young woman who received the yellow fever vaccine. The input for sequencing was T cells from blood (PBMCs), unsorted or a sorted subset (not recorded which), taken before or after yellow fever vaccination (not recorded which). This rearrangement joins TRBV11-2 to TRBJ2-7, with 7 bases fitting TRBD2. CDR3 in DNA: TGTGCCAGCAGCTTGTCGGGAGGCTACGAGCAGTACTTC. This sequence encodes CASSLSGGYEQYF.